Presented here are 26 T cell receptor beta chains from one specimen sequenced in a study of low-dose radiotherapy and immunotherapy resistance in tumors. cDNA synthesis used a TRAV/TRBV-specific primer set for both chains. It was with a constant-region primer and a V-primer adapter that TCRs were amplified over roughly 18 PCR cycles. TCRdb re-called the reads with MiXCR, one entry per CDR3 protein. The data hold approximately 11,000 distinct CDR3 sequences, with about half observed a single time. All receptors come from a human donor with advanced metastatic prostate, ovarian, gallbladder or colorectal cancer (not recorded which). This table probably holds off-target reads from a library built for another chain.

This clonotype was observed a few times. The chain joins TRBV12-3 or TRBV12-4 to TRBJ2-3; 8 bases agree with TRBD1. V was pared by 3 bases and J by 4 bases, with 6 bases of the junction left unmatched. CDR3 length: 15 amino acids. CDR3 nucleotide sequence: TGTGCCAGCAGTTTCCTCGACAGGGGTTCAGATACGCAGTATTTT. Translation: CASSFLDRGSDTQYF.

This clonotype showed up just a few times. The gene calls are TRBV5-1 and TRBJ1-1; the D gene is possibly TRBD1 (6 bases). V gave up 4 bases and J gave up 7 bases, with 17 bases separating them. Germline lookup yields CDR1 SGHRS and CDR2 YFSETQ. CDR3 length: 14 amino acids. This CDR3 is CASSPSPGTNEAFF. For the CDR3, the DNA is TGCGCCAGCAGCCCATCCCCCGGGACAAATGAAGCTTTCTTT. The variable domain in full, with the rest retrieved from reference TRBV5-1 and TRBJ1-1, is KAGVTQTPRYLIKTRGQQVTLSCSPISGHRSVSWYQQTPGQGLQFLFEYFSETQRNKGNFPGRFSGRQFSNSRSEMNVSTLELGDSALYLCASSPSPGTNEAFFGQGTRLTVV.

This chain's CDR3 is CASSLASGGTDTQYF. The CDR3 DNA is TGTGCCAGCTCACTGGCTAGCGGGGGCACAGATACGCAGTATTTT. The V gene is TRBV18, the J gene TRBJ2-3, with 9 bases matching TRBD2. The V gene end was trimmed by 4 bases and the J gene end by 1 base; junction bases not matched to a gene: 3. There are 15 residues in the CDR3. The germline CDR1 and CDR2 sequences are KGHSH and LQKENI.

This clonotype was counted a few times. The V call is TRBV19, the J call TRBJ2-5, with a tentative D call TRBD2 (6 bases). The germline V and J ends were trimmed by 5 bases and 5 bases, with 21 bases remaining between them. CDR1 LNHDA and CDR2 SQIVND come from the germline V gene (reference sequence). The CDR3 has 16 amino acids. This chain's CDR3 is CASSLGTAVGRETQYF. As DNA, the CDR3 is TGTGCCAGTAGTCTCGGGACCGCCGTGGGGAGGGAGACCCAGTACTTC.

The chain employs TRBV18 and TRBJ1-1; D unclear. V lost 6 bases and J 0 bases, leaving 8 bases between the germline ends. CDR1 is KGHSH, CDR2 LQKENI, per germline. The CDR3 loop spans 13 amino acids. The CDR3 is CASSPGVNTEAFF. CDR3 nucleotides: TGTGCCAGCTCCCCCGGGGTGAACACTGAAGCTTTCTTT.

V usage is TRBV19 and J usage is TRBJ1-6; the D is unclear. V dropped 3 bases and J dropped 10 bases, with 10 bases sitting between them. This CDR3 is 13 amino acids long. Looked up from germline, CDR1 is LNHDA and CDR2 is SQIVND (reference sequence). The CDR3 loop reads CASSIEVVSPLHF. The CDR3 DNA sequence: TGTGCCAGTAGTATCGAGGTAGTATCACCCCTCCACTTT. Full variable domain (outside the CDR3, taken from reference TRBV19 and TRBJ1-6): DGGITQSPKYLFRKEGQNVTLSCEQNLNHDAMYWYRQDPGQGLRLIYYSQIVNDFQKGDIAEGYSVSREKKESFPLTVTSAQKNPTAFYLCASSIEVVSPLHFGNGTRLTVT.

The chain recombines TRBV6-8 with TRBJ2-3; D possibly uses TRBD1 or TRBD2 (5 bases each). There are 15 residues in the CDR3. V shed 5 bases and J shed 2 bases, with 14 bases lying between them. Per the germline V gene, CDR1 is MNHGY and CDR2 is SAAAGT. The CDR3 region is CASSVPGPDTDTQYF. The CDR3 region has the DNA TGTGCCAGCAGTGTCCCGGGACCAGACACAGATACGCAGTATTTT.

The chain recombines TRBV19 with TRBJ1-1; D remains unclear. Trimming cost V 7 bases and J 4 bases, with 13 bases left between them. This CDR3 comprises 13 residues. Germline loops: CDR1 LNHDA, CDR2 SQIVND (reference sequence). CDR3 nucleotide sequence: TGTGCCAGTACTCTGACCTTGGCCACTGAAGCTTTCTTT. Protein: CASTLTLATEAFF.

The rearrangement links TRBV29-1 to TRBJ2-5, with TRBD1 as a possible D gene (6 bases). V was trimmed by 5 bases and J by 5 bases, leaving 12 bases between them. The CDR3 runs to 12 residues. Per germline, CDR1 SQVTM and CDR2 ANQGSEA. The CDR3 is CSVLQGPETQYF. CDR3 DNA: TGCAGCGTTTTGCAGGGGCCGGAGACCCAGTACTTC.

V usage is TRBV28 and J usage is TRBJ1-5; D gene uncertain. V lost 1 base, J lost 0 bases, and 7 bases lay in between. There are 15 residues in the CDR3. From germline, CDR1 is MDHEN and CDR2 SYDVKM. The DNA for the CDR3 is TGTGCCAGCAGTTTATACAGTTATAGCAATCAGCCCCAGCATTTT. It translates to CASSLYSYSNQPQHF.

This clonotype showed up just a few times. The chain has TRBV6-5 and TRBJ2-1; TRBD1 matches at 7 bases. The CDR3 runs to 14 residues. Germline values: CDR1 MNHEY, CDR2 SVGAGI. Unmatched junction bases numbered 8, after V lost 5 bases and J lost 7 bases. This CDR3 reads CASSRQGVGNEQFF. As DNA, the CDR3 is TGTGCCAGCAGTAGACAGGGAGTAGGGAATGAGCAGTTCTTC.

The CDR3 sequence is CAISARTGGATDTQYF. CDR3 in DNA: TGTGCCATCAGTGCCCGGACAGGGGGGGCGACAGATACGCAGTATTTT. The V and J genes are TRBV10-3 and TRBJ2-3; 10 bases are shared with TRBD1. The V gene's germline CDR1 is ENHRY and CDR2 SYGVKD. This CDR3 comprises 16 residues. J was trimmed by 3 bases and V by 4 bases; bases with no gene match: 7.

The gene calls are TRBV24-1 and TRBJ2-3; D uncertain. With 7 bases removed from V and 1 base from J, the gap between germline ends came to 8 bases. CDR3 length: 13 residues. Germline-derived CDR1 and CDR2 are KGHDR and SFDVKD. CDR3 nucleotide sequence: TGTGCCACCAGGACACCGGGCACAGATACGCAGTATTTT. It yields the protein CATRTPGTDTQYF.

The chain has TRBV13 and TRBJ2-1; D perhaps matches TRBD1 (5 bases). There are 13 residues in the CDR3. Looked up from germline, CDR1 is PRHDT and CDR2 is FYEKMQ (reference sequence). Trimming stripped 5 bases from V and 4 bases from J, with 9 bases between. This CDR3 reads CASSKGVYNEQFF. The CDR3 DNA sequence: TGTGCCAGCAGCAAAGGGGTTTACAATGAGCAGTTCTTC.

This chain joins TRBV9 and TRBJ1-2; D gene ambiguous. Germline loops: CDR1 SGDLS, CDR2 YYNGEE. V gave up 0 bases and J gave up 4 bases, with 7 bases separating them. The CDR3 length is 13 residues. This chain's CDR3 is CASSVEETYGYTF. The CDR3 bases are TGTGCCAGCAGCGTAGAAGAGACCTATGGCTACACCTTC.

CDR3 nucleotide sequence: TGTGCCAGCTCAATGGGACAGGCGGACGAGCAGTACTTC. Translating it yields CASSMGQADEQYF. V is TRBV18 and J is TRBJ2-7, with TRBD1 matching over 8 bases. The CDR3 extends over 13 amino acids. In germline, CDR1 is KGHSH, CDR2 LQKENI. V trimming: 5 bases; J trimming: 5 bases; junction bases outside the gene matches: 5.

This chain joins TRBV2 and TRBJ2-2; no definite D call. The CDR3 contains 14 residues. Germline V lookup: CDR1 SNHLY, CDR2 FYNNEI. V lost 1 base, J lost 7 bases, and 10 bases lay in between. This CDR3 is CASSEVPTGGELFF. CDR3 coding DNA: TGTGCCAGCAGTGAAGTCCCGACCGGCGGGGAGCTGTTTTTT.

In its sample, this clonotype was seen a few times. V is TRBV2 and J is TRBJ1-3; TRBD1 agrees at 8 bases. CDR1 and CDR2 (germline): SNHLY, FYNNEI. V lost 8 bases, J lost 4 bases, and 10 bases stayed unmatched. The CDR3 length is 15 residues. CDR3 nucleotide sequence: TGTGCCAGCGGTTCGACAGGGGCGAGAGGAAACACCATATATTTT. This translates into CASGSTGARGNTIYF.

This sequence joins TRBV28 and TRBJ2-5, with D possibly matching TRBD1 (5 bases). V gave up 6 bases and J gave up 11 bases, with 16 bases separating them. Germline lookup yields CDR1 MDHEN and CDR2 SYDVKM. The CDR3 is 12 amino acids. CDR3 nucleotide sequence: TGTGCCAGCAGCCCAACCACAGGAGCTCAGTACTTC. Protein: CASSPTTGAQYF.

The chain joins TRBV5-1 to TRBJ2-3; TRBD2 is a possible D gene (5 bases). Trimming left V 3 bases short and J 2 bases short, with 10 bases between. This CDR3 has 14 residues. Germline loops: CDR1 SGHRS, CDR2 YFSETQ. In nucleotides, the CDR3 is TGCGCCAGCAGCTCGGACTCCTCCACAGATACGCAGTATTTT. Translation gives CASSSDSSTDTQYF.

The rearrangement joins TRBV5-1 to TRBJ2-2; D remains unclear. V was shortened by 0 bases and J by 5 bases, with 8 bases between the two germline ends. This CDR3 has 14 residues. Looked up from germline, CDR1 is SGHRS and CDR2 is YFSETQ. CDR3 amino acids: CASSLATGTGELFF. The CDR3 DNA sequence: TGCGCCAGCAGCTTGGCTACCGGGACCGGGGAGCTGTTTTTT.

This clonotype was detected only a few times. The V and J genes are TRBV28 and TRBJ1-1, with TRBD1 identical over 7 bases. This CDR3 spans 16 amino acids. Looked up from germline, CDR1 is MDHEN and CDR2 is SYDVKM. The V segment lost 5 bases and the J segment 4 bases; nucleotides outside the gene matches: 13. CDR3 protein: CASSPYRQGWATEAFF. In DNA form, the CDR3 reads TGTGCCAGCAGTCCATATCGACAGGGATGGGCCACTGAAGCTTTCTTT.

The rearrangement uses TRBV18 and TRBJ2-7; D uncertain. The germline V and J ends were trimmed by 3 bases and 4 bases, with 7 bases remaining between them. Germline V gene data show CDR1 as KGHSH and CDR2 as LQKENI. This CDR3 is 12 amino acids long. The CDR3 protein is CASSPPGYEQYF. The CDR3 DNA sequence: TGTGCCAGCTCACCTCCGGGTTACGAGCAGTACTTC.

The table lists this clonotype with a few counts. The chain employs TRBV21-1 and TRBJ2-1; the D call TRBD2 from the table was never checked on the DNA. TRBV21-1 represents a pseudogene. This CDR3 has 16 residues. This CDR3 reads CASTEGQRGFYNEQFF. The CDR3 nucleotides are TGTGCCAGCACCGAAGGGCAGCGGGGCTTCTACAATGAGCAGTTCTTC.

This rearrangement joins TRBV5-4 to TRBJ2-7; 10 nucleotides agree with TRBD2. The CDR3 covers 17 residues. V was clipped by 5 bases and J by 0 bases; unmatched bases: 11. Per germline, CDR1 SGHNT and CDR2 YYREEE (reference sequence). This chain's CDR3 is CASSFAASSGGSYEQYF. CDR3 nucleotides: TGTGCCAGCAGTTTCGCGGCGTCTAGCGGGGGCTCCTACGAGCAGTACTTC.

The CDR3 region has the DNA TGTGCCAGCGGAGATGGAGGTCAAGCTTTCTTT. Its protein product is CASGDGGQAFF. This chain uses TRBV12-3 or TRBV12-4 with TRBJ1-1; D remains unclear. Trimming removed 8 bases from V and 9 bases from J, with 13 bases in between. The CDR3 has 11 residues.